The sequence of this T cell receptor (beta chain) was determined in a study of radiotherapy plus CTLA-4 blockade in lung cancer. Study summary: Disease control was present in around a third of patients, and objective responses in approximately 18%.

Only in-frame clones appear in the TCRdb table, and some are missing; sequencing was by immunoSEQ multiplex PCR. The sample carries over 80,000 clones, 70% to 90% recorded once. The CDR3 length is 14 residues. Germline lookup yields CDR1 MNHNY and CDR2 SVGAGI (reference sequence). A note on this clone: Its antigen is undetermined. A read error may produce the germline difference seen at one junction end.

General observations from the study: Blood TCR clones of tumor origin expanded after radiotherapy plus ipilimumab. Strongest reported response predictors: early blood clone changes and post-radiation interferon-beta.

The clonotype comes from a human donor with non-small cell lung cancer that progressed on radiotherapy plus ipilimumab. The V call is TRBV6-6, the J call TRBJ1-1; D call uncertain. Here the sequenced sample was peripheral blood, taken from a patient treated with radiotherapy plus ipilimumab. The CDR3 nucleotides read TGTGCCAGCAGTCACTCGGAGGGGAACACTGAAGCTTTCTTT. This translates into CASSHSEGNTEAFF.